The 27 T cell receptor beta chains given below trace back to one sample, sequenced in a study of molecular identifiers for immune sequencing clone quantification. MiXCR, run by TCRdb on the PCR reads, gives a single entry per CDR3 protein. In the table there are about 510,000 distinct CDR3 sequences, under 30% of which are singletons. Sequences were obtained from naive CD8+ T cells from blood, with Jurkat cell RNA spiked in. Subset indicated: FACS-sorted CD8+CD4-CCR7+CD45RA+ naive T cells. Receptor source: a human donor in good health. Some libraries in this study had Jurkat cell RNA spiked in.

The V and J genes are TRBV4-3 and TRBJ2-5; D is unresolved. CDR1 and CDR2 from the germline V gene are LGHNA and YSLEER. The V end lost 3 bases, the J end lost 3 bases, and 11 bases lay between the germline ends. The CDR3 is 14 residues long. In DNA, the CDR3 is TGCGCCAGCAGCCATGATGGAACAGAAGAGACCCAGTACTTC. Protein sequence: CASSHDGTEETQYF.

This rearrangement joins TRBV20-1 to TRBJ2-7; D uncertain. Trimming cost V 5 bases and J 4 bases, with 15 bases left between them. Germline V gene sequence: CDR1 DFQATT, CDR2 SNEGSKA (reference sequence). CDR3 length: 13 residues. The CDR3 reads CSAAIGVPYEQYF. The CDR3 bases are TGCAGTGCTGCGATAGGAGTTCCTTACGAGCAGTACTTC.

The J gene is TRBJ1-2, the V gene TRBV6-6; 8 positions match TRBD1. Unmatched junction bases numbered 5, after V lost 5 bases and J lost 3 bases. This CDR3 comprises 14 residues. Germline-derived CDR1 and CDR2 are MNHNY and SVGAGI (reference sequence). CDR3 coding DNA: TGTGCCAGCAGTGCAGGACAGGGCCACTATGGCTACACCTTC. Amino acid sequence: CASSAGQGHYGYTF.

This clonotype was seen only a few times. The chain recombines TRBV27 with TRBJ1-2; 9 bases fit TRBD1. Germline trimming cut 3 bases from V and 13 bases from J; bases unmatched to any gene: 9. The germline V gene encodes CDR1 MNHEY and CDR2 SMNVEV (reference sequence). The CDR3 runs to 13 residues. The CDR3 loop reads CASSLGQGGLGTF. The CDR3 region has the DNA TGTGCCAGCAGTTTGGGACAGGGAGGGCTGGGCACCTTC.

This clonotype was seen many times. V gene TRBV7-2 combines with J gene TRBJ2-7, with D possibly matching TRBD2 (5 bases). V lost 2 bases, J lost 3 bases, and 14 bases lay in between. This CDR3 is built from 15 residues. Germline lookup yields CDR1 SGHTA and CDR2 FQGNSA. The chain's CDR3 is CASSLPPGSFYEQYF. The CDR3 DNA reads as TGTGCCAGCAGCTTACCCCCGGGGTCCTTCTACGAGCAGTACTTC. Based on the CDR3 plus reference TRBV7-2 and TRBJ2-7, the full variable domain is GAGVSQSPSNKVTEKGKDVELRCDPISGHTALYWYRQSLGQGLEFLIYFQGNSAPDKSGLPSDRFSAERTGGSVSTLTIQRTQQEDSAVYLCASSLPPGSFYEQYFGPGTRLTVT.

As regards this clonotype: Given a much more abundant clone one base away, this may be a read error. Lacking the conserved final phenylalanine or tryptophan, this CDR3 likely reflects a read error. The V gene is TRBV4-3, the J gene TRBJ2-3; D not resolved. CDR3 length: 16 residues. V was pared by 0 bases and J by 0 bases, with 10 bases between. The germline V gene encodes CDR1 LGHNA and CDR2 YSLEER. CDR3 sequence reads: CASSQDGGDSTDTQYL. In nucleotides, the CDR3 is TGCGCCAGCAGCCAAGATGGCGGAGACAGCACAGATACGCAGTATCTT.

Concerning this clonotype itself: Since a much larger clone is just one base distant, this may be a read error. Here the CDR3 DNA reads TGTACCAGCCGGCGTGGGAGGTTCCCCCAAAACATTCAGTACTTC. Translating gives CTSRRGRFPQNIQYF. The rearrangement joins TRBV28 to TRBJ2-4; D might be TRBD2 (6 bases). CDR1 is MDHEN, CDR2 SYDVKM, per germline. CDR3 size: 15 residues.

The gene calls are TRBV14 and TRBJ1-6; D gene uncertain. Trimming pared 0 bases from V and 10 bases from J, leaving 4 bases between. Per the germline V gene, CDR1 is SGHDN and CDR2 is FVKESK. The CDR3 extends over 12 amino acids. This CDR3 is CASSQDYSPLHF. CDR3 nucleotides: TGTGCCAGCAGCCAAGACTACTCACCCCTCCACTTT.

Worth noting for this clonotype: A much bigger clone sits one base away, suggesting this may be a read error. The chain recombines TRBV7-9 with TRBJ2-5; no clear D. The V gene's germline CDR1 is SEHNR and CDR2 FQNEAQ (reference sequence). The CDR3 covers 15 residues. CDR3 protein: CASSLETGEQEPQYF. Here the CDR3 DNA reads TGTGCCAGCAGCTTAGAGACTGGAGAACAAGAGCCCCAGTACTTC.

This clonotype came up many times. The chain is built from TRBV7-9 and TRBJ2-7, with TRBD1 as a possible D gene (6 bases). The length of the CDR3 is 14 residues. CDR1 and CDR2 (germline): SEHNR, FQNEAQ (reference sequence). V was trimmed by 5 bases and J by 5 bases, leaving 16 bases between them. CDR3 residues: CASSRTETGHEQYF. CDR3 DNA: TGTGCCAGCAGCCGGACCGAGACAGGCCACGAGCAGTACTTC.

The J gene is TRBJ1-3, the V gene TRBV20-1, with D perhaps TRBD1 (5 bases). V was pared by 0 bases and J by 0 bases, with 21 bases between. The CDR3 spans 19 residues. From germline, CDR1 is DFQATT and CDR2 SNEGSKA (reference sequence). CDR3 sequence: CSARDLRRAGTISGNTIYF. CDR3 in DNA: TGCAGTGCTAGAGATCTTCGACGTGCGGGGACCATCTCTGGAAACACCATATATTTT.

This clonotype was seen many times. The chain carries TRBV5-1 and TRBJ2-7; no clear D gene. V lost 0 bases to trimming and J lost 4 bases, with 8 bases between them. The V gene's germline CDR1 is SGHRS and CDR2 YFSETQ. The CDR3 is 13 residues long. The CDR3 reads CASSLEDGYEQYF. As DNA, the CDR3 is TGCGCCAGCAGCTTGGAGGACGGGTACGAGCAGTACTTC.

The chain is built from TRBV11-2 and TRBJ1-1, with D perhaps TRBD1 (5 bases). V lost 5 bases to trimming and J lost 0 bases, with 13 bases between them. Germline V gene data show CDR1 as SGHAT and CDR2 as FQNNGV. The CDR3 contains 15 residues. The CDR3, as DNA: TGTGCCAGCAGCGCAGCAATAGGGGTGAACACTGAAGCTTTCTTT. Its protein is CASSAAIGVNTEAFF.

This clonotype has a single count. Because it lacks the conserved phenylalanine or tryptophan at the end, this CDR3 is likely a read error. This chain links TRBV4-1 with TRBJ1-1; D is ambiguous. The CDR3 extends over 14 amino acids. Germline V CDR1 and CDR2: MGHRA, YSYEKL. V was trimmed by 0 bases and J by 3 bases, leaving 8 bases between them. In DNA, the CDR3 is TGCGCCAGCAGCCAAGATATGTCCCACACTGAAGCTTTCTAT. It is translated as CASSQDMSHTEAFY.

Only a few counts were recorded for this clonotype. The V and J genes are TRBV28 and TRBJ2-1, with D possibly being TRBD1 (6 bases). Germline values: CDR1 MDHEN, CDR2 SYDVKM. The length of the CDR3 is 16 residues. V was shortened by 3 bases and J by 4 bases, with 16 bases between the two germline ends. The CDR3 DNA is TGTGCCAGCAGTTTCCGCAGGGGTCGGGGATACAATGAGCAGTTCTTC. Its translation: CASSFRRGRGYNEQFF.

This chain uses TRBV13 with TRBJ1-6, with D hard to call. This CDR3 region has 12 residues. In germline, CDR1 is PRHDT, CDR2 FYEKMQ (reference sequence). V was shortened by 0 bases and J by 10 bases, with 4 bases between the two germline ends. The CDR3 sequence is CASSLGLSPLHF. CDR3 coding DNA: TGTGCCAGCAGCTTAGGGCTCTCACCCCTCCACTTT.

The chain carries TRBV7-3 and TRBJ2-1; possible D gene TRBD1, 5 bases. CDR1 and CDR2 (germline): SGHTA, FQGTGA. The V gene lost 4 bases and the J gene lost 8 bases, with 18 bases spanning the gap. This CDR3 has 15 amino acids. The CDR3 region has the DNA TGTGCCAGCAGCTCTTCGGGTCAGGGTATCTATGAGCAGTTCTTC. Residues: CASSSSGQGIYEQFF. Complete variable domain (other parts from reference TRBV7-3 and TRBJ2-1): GAGVSQTPSNKVTEKGKYVELRCDPISGHTALYWYRQSLGQGPEFLIYFQGTGAADDSGLPNDRFFAVRPEGSVSTLKIQRTERGDSAVYLCASSSSGQGIYEQFFGPGTRLTVL.

With respect to this clonotype: A much bigger clone sits one base away, suggesting this may be a read error. The gene calls are TRBV3-1 and TRBJ2-2, with TRBD2 as a possible D gene (7 bases). Germline V gives CDR1 LGHDT, CDR2 YNNKEL (reference sequence). The CDR3 length is 17 residues. The CDR3 is CASSQDYRDYHTGELYF. The CDR3 region has the DNA TGTGCCAGCAGCCAAGATTACAGGGACTATCACACCGGGGAGCTGTATTTT.

The rearrangement uses TRBV30 and TRBJ1-2, with a possible D match to TRBD1 (5 bases). The CDR3 totals 11 residues. Between the trimmed V and J ends, which lost 0 bases and 9 bases, there was a span of 8 bases. Germline CDR1 GTSNPN, CDR2 SVGIG (reference sequence). The DNA of the CDR3 is TGTGCCTGGAGTGTATGGGGGAGCTACACCTTC. Its translation: CAWSVWGSYTF.

The chain carries TRBV14 and TRBJ2-3; 7 bases are shared with TRBD2. Germline CDR1 reads SGHDN; CDR2 reads FVKESK. V shed 3 bases, J shed 4 bases, and the junction held 19 bases outside the gene matches. The length of the CDR3 is 19 residues. The CDR3: CASSHLDGGEELGPDTQYF. For the CDR3, the DNA is TGTGCCAGCAGCCATCTCGATGGGGGGGAAGAGTTAGGGCCAGATACGCAGTATTTT.

The V gene is TRBV6-1, the J gene TRBJ2-3; either TRBD1 or TRBD2 may fit D (5 bases each). Looked up from germline, CDR1 is MNHNS and CDR2 is SASEGT. V was cut by 6 bases and J by 4 bases, with 20 bases left in between. CDR3 size: 16 residues. CDR3 region: CASRPRRGLGADTQYF. Here the CDR3 DNA reads TGTGCCAGCAGGCCCCGGCGTGGCCTGGGGGCAGATACGCAGTATTTT.

This clonotype was seen many times. This chain links TRBV20-1 with TRBJ2-3, with TRBD2 matching 7 bases. Germline V gene sequence: CDR1 DFQATT, CDR2 SNEGSKA (reference sequence). V trimming: 6 bases; J trimming: 0 bases; junction bases outside the gene matches: 12. The CDR3 runs to 16 residues. Here the CDR3 reads CSADRDYPSSTDTQYF. CDR3 nucleotides: TGCAGTGCGGACCGGGACTACCCATCTAGCACAGATACGCAGTATTTT.

Points on this clonotype: Germline and junction disagree at one end, which may indicate a read error. The chain carries TRBV12-3 or TRBV12-4 and TRBJ2-6, with TRBD1 as a possible D gene (5 bases). The CDR3 runs 15 residues. The CDR3 DNA reads TGTGCCAGCAGTTCAGTGCTCTCTGGGGCCAACATCCTGACTTTC. Translation gives CASSSVLSGANILTF.

In this sample, this clonotype turned up a few times. This rearrangement joins TRBV6-5 to TRBJ1-2; no definite D call. Germline CDR1 reads MNHEY; CDR2 reads SVGAGI. The CDR3 consists of 12 residues. The V and J ends lost 5 bases and 4 bases respectively, with 8 bases between them. The CDR3, as DNA: TGTGCCAGCAGTCCGGATCTCTATGGCTACACCTTC. This codes for CASSPDLYGYTF.

This clonotype was recorded a few times. The rearrangement joins TRBV4-1 to TRBJ2-5; 16 nucleotides line up with TRBD2. Germline assignment: CDR1 MGHRA and CDR2 YSYEKL. The CDR3 runs 19 residues. V was clipped by 2 bases and J by 3 bases; unmatched bases: 9. This CDR3 reads CASSQPGTSGGAEEETQYF. In DNA, the CDR3 is TGCGCCAGCAGCCAACCTGGGACTAGCGGGGGGGCAGAGGAAGAGACCCAGTACTTC.

This clonotype was seen at least ten times. This chain connects TRBV7-2 to TRBJ2-3; no clear D. The CDR3 covers 12 residues. The V gene's germline CDR1 is SGHTA and CDR2 FQGNSA. V was shortened by 1 base and J by 6 bases, with 5 bases between the two germline ends. CDR3 DNA sequence: TGTGCCAGCAGCTTAGATAGGGATACGCAGTATTTT. Amino acids: CASSLDRDTQYF.

This clonotype showed up just a few times. This chain joins TRBV6-2 or TRBV6-3 and TRBJ2-2; no clear D. Looked up from germline, CDR1 is MNHEY and CDR2 is SVGEGT. V lost 5 bases, J lost 0 bases, and 13 bases lay in between. This CDR3 contains 16 residues. CDR3 amino acids: CASSPLRTSNTGELFF. CDR3 nucleotide sequence: TGTGCCAGCAGTCCCCTTCGGACCTCGAACACCGGGGAGCTGTTTTTT.